This paragraph covers one TCR beta chain sequence. The sample belongs to a study of shared clonotypes between healthy human individuals. CDR1 LNHDA and CDR2 SQIVND come from the germline V gene (reference sequence). The CDR3 is 13 residues long. Trimming took off 9 bases at V and 3 bases at J, with 14 bases between the two ends. It was across several immunoSEQ plates that each subset's genomic DNA was evenly split. Some clones are missing from TCRdb's copy, which holds only in-frame ones; the method was immunoSEQ multiplex PCR. The table lists 850,000 to 1,200,000 clones, about 74% of them singletons. Nashville, Tennessee was home to all donors, each a Caucasian adult.

The gene calls are TRBV19 and TRBJ2-5; no clear D. The receptor was isolated from a man younger than 35 in good health. The sample comprised memory CD4+ T cells sorted from blood. As to subset: CD45RA-negative fraction. The DNA for the CDR3 is TGTGCCAGCCAACCTGCTGGAGAAGAGACCCAGTACTTC. Encoded protein: CASQPAGEETQYF.